This TCR beta chain stems from a study of OX40 agonist ivuxolimab in advanced cancers. Study context: Partial responses were achieved by three patients, one with hepatocellular carcinoma and two with cutaneous melanoma.

Germline values: CDR1 MNHNS, CDR2 SASEGT. There are 15 residues in the CDR3. The trim removed 4 bases at V and 3 bases at J, leaving 6 bases unmatched. This clone was seen a few times. Assay used: immunoSEQ multiplex PCR; TCRdb lists only in-frame clones, some missing. The sample lists 30,000 or so clones; about 80% were seen once. The clonotype was recovered from an adult with an advanced solid tumor such as melanoma, head and neck, liver or kidney cancer. Sequenced here: CD4+ or CD8+ T cells sorted from blood, sampled in a trial of the OX40 agonist ivuxolimab. V and J are TRBV6-1 and TRBJ1-1, with 9 bases identical to TRBD1. The CDR3 is CASSGVTGGYTEAFF. The CDR3 DNA is TGTGCCAGCAGTGGGGTGACAGGGGGATACACTGAAGCTTTCTTT.